This T cell receptor beta chain was documented in a study of T cell repertoires in cytomegalovirus infection. Background on the study: Well-studied HLA-B-restricted CMV epitopes were used in the study alongside recently identified HLA-C-restricted ones. Both CMV infection and a matching HLA type were indicated by public TCR beta signatures. General observations from the study: Of the TCR beta families, the public ones yielded a cumulative frequency that identified carriers of CMV plus the relevant HLA. Dominant in the ex vivo response were TCR beta clonotypes restricted by HLA-C and specific for CMV.

Details on this clonotype: Antigen specificity is unknown.

The CDR3 contains 16 residues. J gave up 5 bases and V 3 bases, and 13 bases lay outside the gene matches. The germline V gene encodes CDR1 SGDLS and CDR2 YYNGEE. MiXCR, applied by TCRdb to the reads, yields one record per CDR3 protein. Among roughly 920,000 distinct CDR3 sequences listed, under 40% were seen once. The chain couples TRBV9 to TRBJ1-2; 7 nucleotides agree with TRBD1. This receptor was obtained from a human donor in good health (CMV status not recorded). Some clones in this sample may be carry-over from other donors' samples. Source: cultured CD8+ T cells from PBMCs, taken from culture after CMV antigen stimulation. The CDR3 nucleotides are TGTGCCAGCAGCGCGTGGGGGGACAGCCCGGTATATGGCTACACCTTC. Amino acid sequence: CASSAWGDSPVYGYTF. The whole variable domain, remainder taken from reference TRBV9 and TRBJ1-2, is DSGVTQTPKHLITATGQRVTLRCSPRSGDLSVYWYQQSLDQGLQFLIQYYNGEERAKGNILERFSAQQFPDLHSELNLSSLELGDSALYFCASSAWGDSPVYGYTFGSGTRLTVV.